This TCR beta chain is drawn from a study of CD8+CD57+ T cells in acquired aplastic anemia. For the study at large: The study obtained an average of approximately 3 ug of DNA from sorted CD4+ and CD8+ cells.

As to this clonotype: Its target is not known.

The V end was cut by 6 bases, the J end by 2 bases, with 11 bases between. The CDR3 covers 14 residues. CDR1 SEHNR and CDR2 FQNEAQ come from the germline V gene (reference sequence). The TCR beta profiling, which covered VDJ combination and CDR3 sequence, was carried out using genomic DNA as the template. TCRdb re-analysed the reads in MiXCR, keeping a single row per CDR3 protein. The table has about 190,000 distinct CDR3 sequences, about 64% seen once. Study results and caveats: Patients and controls had in common 25 to 30 CD8+ CDR3 sequences. Patients did not significantly differ from controls in CD8+ Simpson's diversity.

The chain couples TRBV7-9 to TRBJ2-1; D is uncertain. Sequenced material: sorted CD4+, CD8+, or CD8+CD57+ T cells (not recorded which) from PBMCs. The receptor was isolated from a human donor with severe aplastic anemia or a healthy control (not recorded which). CDR3 amino acids: CASRLTSAYNEQFF. The DNA for the CDR3 is TGTGCCAGCAGACTAACGTCGGCCTACAATGAGCAGTTCTTC.